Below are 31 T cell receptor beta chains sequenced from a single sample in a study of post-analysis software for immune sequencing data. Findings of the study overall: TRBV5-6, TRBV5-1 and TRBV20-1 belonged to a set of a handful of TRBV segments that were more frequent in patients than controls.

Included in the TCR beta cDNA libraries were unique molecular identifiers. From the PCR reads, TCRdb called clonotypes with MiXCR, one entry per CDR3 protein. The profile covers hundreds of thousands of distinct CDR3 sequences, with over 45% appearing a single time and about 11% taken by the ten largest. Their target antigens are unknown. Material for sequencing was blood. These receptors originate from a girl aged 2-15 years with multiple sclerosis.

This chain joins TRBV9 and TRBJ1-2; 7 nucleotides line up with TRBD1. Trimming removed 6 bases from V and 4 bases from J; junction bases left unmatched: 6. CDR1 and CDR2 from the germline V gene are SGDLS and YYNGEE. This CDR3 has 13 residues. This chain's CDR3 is CASTGGSSYGYTF. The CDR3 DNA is TGTGCCAGCACAGGGGGGTCTTCCTATGGCTACACCTTC. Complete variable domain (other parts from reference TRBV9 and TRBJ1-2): DSGVTQTPKHLITATGQRVTLRCSPRSGDLSVYWYQQSLDQGLQFLIQYYNGEERAKGNILERFSAQQFPDLHSELNLSSLELGDSALYFCASTGGSSYGYTFGSGTRLTVV.

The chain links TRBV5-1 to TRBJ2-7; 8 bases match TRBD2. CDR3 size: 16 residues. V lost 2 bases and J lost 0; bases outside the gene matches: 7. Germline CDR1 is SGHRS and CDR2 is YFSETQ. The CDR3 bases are TGCGCCAGCAGCTTTTCTCCCGGGACTAGCTCCTACGAGCAGTACTTC. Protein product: CASSFSPGTSSYEQYF. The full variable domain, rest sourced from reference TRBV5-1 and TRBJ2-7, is KAGVTQTPRYLIKTRGQQVTLSCSPISGHRSVSWYQQTPGQGLQFLFEYFSETQRNKGNFPGRFSGRQFSNSRSEMNVSTLELGDSALYLCASSFSPGTSSYEQYFGPGTRLTVT.

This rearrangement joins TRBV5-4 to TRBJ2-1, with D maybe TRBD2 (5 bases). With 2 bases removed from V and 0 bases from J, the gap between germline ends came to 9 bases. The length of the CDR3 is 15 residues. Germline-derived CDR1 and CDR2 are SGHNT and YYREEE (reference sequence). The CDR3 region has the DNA TGTGCCAGCAGCTTTACCGGGGACTCCTACAATGAGCAGTTCTTC. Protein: CASSFTGDSYNEQFF.

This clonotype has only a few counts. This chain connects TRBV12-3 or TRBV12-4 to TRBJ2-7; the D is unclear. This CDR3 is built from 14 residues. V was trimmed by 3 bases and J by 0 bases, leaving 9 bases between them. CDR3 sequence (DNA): TGTGCCAGCAGTTTTATCCGGAGCTCCTACGAGCAGTACTTC. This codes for CASSFIRSSYEQYF.

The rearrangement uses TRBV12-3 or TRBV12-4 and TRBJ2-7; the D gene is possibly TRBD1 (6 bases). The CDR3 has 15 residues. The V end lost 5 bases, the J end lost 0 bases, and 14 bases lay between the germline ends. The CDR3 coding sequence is TGTGCCAGCAGTCCCGGACAGAAACGCTCCTACGAGCAGTACTTC. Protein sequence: CASSPGQKRSYEQYF.

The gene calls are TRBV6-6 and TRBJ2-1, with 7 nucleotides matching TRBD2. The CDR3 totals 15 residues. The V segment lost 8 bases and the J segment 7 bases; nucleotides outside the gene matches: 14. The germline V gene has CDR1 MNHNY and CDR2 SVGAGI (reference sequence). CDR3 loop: CASSSTSRGVNEQFF. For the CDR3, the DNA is TGTGCCAGCTCTTCGACTAGCCGGGGGGTGAATGAGCAGTTCTTC.

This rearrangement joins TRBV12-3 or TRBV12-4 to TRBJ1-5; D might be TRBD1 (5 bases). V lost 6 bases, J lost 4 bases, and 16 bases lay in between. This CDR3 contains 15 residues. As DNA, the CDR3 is TGTGCCAGCAGGGAGACCGGGTGGGGGAATCAGCCCCAGCATTTT. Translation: CASRETGWGNQPQHF.

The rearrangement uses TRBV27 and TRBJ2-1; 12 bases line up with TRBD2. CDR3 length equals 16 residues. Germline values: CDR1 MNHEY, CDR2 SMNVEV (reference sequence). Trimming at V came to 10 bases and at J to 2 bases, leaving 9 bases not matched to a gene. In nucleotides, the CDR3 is TGTGCCACCCGACTAGCGGGAGCCCTCACCTACAATGAGCAGTTCTTC. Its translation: CATRLAGALTYNEQFF.

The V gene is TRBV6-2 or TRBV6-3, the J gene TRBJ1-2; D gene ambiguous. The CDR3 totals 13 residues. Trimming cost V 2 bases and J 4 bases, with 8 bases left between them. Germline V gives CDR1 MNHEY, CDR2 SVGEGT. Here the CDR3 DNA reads TGTGCCAGCAGTTACGACGTACGCTATGGCTACACCTTC. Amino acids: CASSYDVRYGYTF.

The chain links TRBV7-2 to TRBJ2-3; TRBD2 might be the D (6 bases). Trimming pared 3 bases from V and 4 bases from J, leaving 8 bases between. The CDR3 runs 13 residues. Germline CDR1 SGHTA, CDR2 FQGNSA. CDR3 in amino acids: CASSLTSSDTQYF. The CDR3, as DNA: TGTGCCAGCAGCTTGACTAGTTCAGATACGCAGTATTTT.

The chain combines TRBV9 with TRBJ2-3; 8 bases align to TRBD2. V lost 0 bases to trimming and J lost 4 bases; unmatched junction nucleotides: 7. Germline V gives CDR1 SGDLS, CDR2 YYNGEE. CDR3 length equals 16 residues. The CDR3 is CASSVAGLAFADTQYF. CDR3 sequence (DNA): TGTGCCAGCAGCGTAGCTGGACTAGCTTTTGCAGATACGCAGTATTTT.

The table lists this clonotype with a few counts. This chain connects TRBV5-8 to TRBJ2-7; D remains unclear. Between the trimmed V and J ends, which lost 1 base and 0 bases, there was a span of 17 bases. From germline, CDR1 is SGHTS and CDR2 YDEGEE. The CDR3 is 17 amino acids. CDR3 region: CASSLLQSTDFSYEQYF. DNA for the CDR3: TGTGCCAGCAGCTTGCTGCAGTCCACAGACTTCTCCTACGAGCAGTACTTC.

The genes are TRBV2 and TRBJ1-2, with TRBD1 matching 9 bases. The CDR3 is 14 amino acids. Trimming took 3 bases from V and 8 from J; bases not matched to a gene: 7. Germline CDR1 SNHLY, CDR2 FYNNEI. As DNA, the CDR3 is TGTGCCAGCAGTGACAGGAGGACAGGGGAAGGCTACACCTTC. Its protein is CASSDRRTGEGYTF.

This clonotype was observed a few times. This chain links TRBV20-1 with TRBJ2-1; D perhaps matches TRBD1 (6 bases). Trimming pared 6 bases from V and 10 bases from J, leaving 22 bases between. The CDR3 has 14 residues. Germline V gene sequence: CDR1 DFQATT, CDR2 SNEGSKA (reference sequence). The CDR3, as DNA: TGCAGTGCATCGCGAGGGGGAGCGTCGGGGGAGCAGTTCTTC. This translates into CSASRGGASGEQFF.

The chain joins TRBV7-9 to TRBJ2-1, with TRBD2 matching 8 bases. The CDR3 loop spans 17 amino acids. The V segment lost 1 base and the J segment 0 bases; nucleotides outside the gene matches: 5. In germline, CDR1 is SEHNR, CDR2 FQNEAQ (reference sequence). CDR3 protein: CASSLGTSGFSYNEQFF. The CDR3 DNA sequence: TGTGCCAGCAGCTTAGGAACTAGCGGATTCTCCTACAATGAGCAGTTCTTC.

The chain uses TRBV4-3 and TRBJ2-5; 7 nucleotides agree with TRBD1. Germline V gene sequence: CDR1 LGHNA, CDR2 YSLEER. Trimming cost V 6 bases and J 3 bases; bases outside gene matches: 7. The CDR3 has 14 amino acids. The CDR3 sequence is CASSQNTGEETQYF. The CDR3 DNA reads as TGCGCCAGCAGTCAAAATACAGGGGAAGAGACCCAGTACTTC.

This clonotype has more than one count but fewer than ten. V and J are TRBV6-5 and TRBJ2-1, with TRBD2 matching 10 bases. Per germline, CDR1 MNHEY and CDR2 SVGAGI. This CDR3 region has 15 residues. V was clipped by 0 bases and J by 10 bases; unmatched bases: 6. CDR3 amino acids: CASSYSWTSGTEQFF. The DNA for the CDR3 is TGTGCCAGCAGTTACTCCTGGACTAGCGGAACCGAGCAGTTCTTC.

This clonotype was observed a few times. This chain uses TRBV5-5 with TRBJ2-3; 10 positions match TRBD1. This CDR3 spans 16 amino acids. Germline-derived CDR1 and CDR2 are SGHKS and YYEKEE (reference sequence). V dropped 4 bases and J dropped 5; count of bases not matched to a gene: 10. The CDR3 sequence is CASSPIGQGGGDTQYF. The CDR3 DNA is TGTGCCAGCAGCCCTATCGGACAGGGGGGAGGAGATACGCAGTATTTT.

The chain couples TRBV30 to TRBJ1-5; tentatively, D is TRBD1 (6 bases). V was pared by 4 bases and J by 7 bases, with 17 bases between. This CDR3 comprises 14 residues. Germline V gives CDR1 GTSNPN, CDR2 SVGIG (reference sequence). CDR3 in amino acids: CAWTRGGAMQPQHF. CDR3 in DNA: TGTGCCTGGACTCGGGGGGGGGCGATGCAGCCCCAGCATTTT. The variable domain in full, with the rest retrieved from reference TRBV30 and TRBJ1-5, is SQTIHQWPATLVQPVGSPLSLECTVEGTSNPNLYWYRQAAGRGLQLLFYSVGIGQISSEVPQNLSASRPQDRQFILSSKKLLLSDSGFYLCAWTRGGAMQPQHFGDGTRLSIL.

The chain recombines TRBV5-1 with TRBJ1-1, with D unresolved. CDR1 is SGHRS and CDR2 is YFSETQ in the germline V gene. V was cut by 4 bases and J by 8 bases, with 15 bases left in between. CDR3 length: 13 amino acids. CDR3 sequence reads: CASSPLGRAEAFF. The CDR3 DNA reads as TGCGCCAGCAGCCCCCTGGGGAGGGCGGAAGCTTTCTTT.

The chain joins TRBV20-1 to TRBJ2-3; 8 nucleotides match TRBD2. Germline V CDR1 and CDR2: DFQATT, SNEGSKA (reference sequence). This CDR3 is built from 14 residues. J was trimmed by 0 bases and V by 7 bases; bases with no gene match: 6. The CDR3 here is CSVLGRGSTDTQYF. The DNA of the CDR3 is TGCAGTGTCCTCGGGAGGGGTAGCACAGATACGCAGTATTTT.

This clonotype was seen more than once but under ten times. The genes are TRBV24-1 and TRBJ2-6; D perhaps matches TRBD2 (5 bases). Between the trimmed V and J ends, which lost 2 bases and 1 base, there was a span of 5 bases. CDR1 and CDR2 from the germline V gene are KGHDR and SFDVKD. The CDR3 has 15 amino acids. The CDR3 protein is CATSDSGSGANVLTF. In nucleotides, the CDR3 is TGTGCCACCAGTGATTCGGGGTCTGGGGCCAACGTCCTGACTTTC.

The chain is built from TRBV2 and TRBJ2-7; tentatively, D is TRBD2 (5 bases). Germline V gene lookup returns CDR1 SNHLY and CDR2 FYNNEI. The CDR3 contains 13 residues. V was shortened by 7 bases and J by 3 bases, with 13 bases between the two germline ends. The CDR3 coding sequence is TGTGCCAGCACCGGCGGAGGAGACTACGAGCAGTACTTC. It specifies CASTGGGDYEQYF.

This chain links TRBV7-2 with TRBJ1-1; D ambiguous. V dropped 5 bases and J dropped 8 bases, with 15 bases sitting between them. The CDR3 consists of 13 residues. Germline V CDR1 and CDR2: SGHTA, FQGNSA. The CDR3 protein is CASSQVEGVEAFF. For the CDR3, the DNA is TGTGCCAGCAGCCAAGTGGAAGGAGTGGAAGCTTTCTTT.

CDR3 protein: CASSLDPRTAAFF. CDR3 DNA sequence: TGTGCCAGCAGCTTAGACCCGAGGACAGCAGCTTTCTTT. This chain connects TRBV11-2 to TRBJ1-1, with a weak D call TRBD1 (6 bases). This CDR3 spans 13 amino acids. Trimming took off 0 bases at V and 10 bases at J, with 12 bases between the two ends. Germline V lookup: CDR1 SGHAT, CDR2 FQNNGV.

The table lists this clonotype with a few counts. The CDR3: CASSWGDRGRHHYYEQYF. As DNA, the CDR3 is TGTGCCAGCAGCTGGGGGGACAGGGGACGTCACCACTACTACGAGCAGTACTTC. The gene calls are TRBV12-3 or TRBV12-4 and TRBJ2-7, with 10 bases matching TRBD1. Trimming at V came to 6 bases and at J to 3 bases, leaving 17 bases not matched to a gene. The CDR3 has 18 amino acids.

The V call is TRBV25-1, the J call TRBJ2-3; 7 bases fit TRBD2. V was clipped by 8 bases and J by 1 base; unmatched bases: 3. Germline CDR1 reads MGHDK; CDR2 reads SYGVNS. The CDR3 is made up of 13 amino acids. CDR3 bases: TGTGCCAGCGCGGCGGGGGGCACAGATACGCAGTATTTT. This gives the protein CASAAGGTDTQYF.

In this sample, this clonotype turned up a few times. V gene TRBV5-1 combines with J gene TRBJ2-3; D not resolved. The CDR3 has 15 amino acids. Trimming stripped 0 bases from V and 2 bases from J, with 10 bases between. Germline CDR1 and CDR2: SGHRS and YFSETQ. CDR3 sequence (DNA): TGCGCCAGCAGCTTGGACGGGTCCGACACAGATACGCAGTATTTT. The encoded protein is CASSLDGSDTDTQYF.

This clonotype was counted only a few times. The CDR3 DNA reads as TGCGCCAGCAGCTTGGGAGGGCCCACCTACGAGCAGTACTTC. It specifies CASSLGGPTYEQYF. The rearrangement uses TRBV5-1 and TRBJ2-7; TRBD2 might be the D (5 bases). Germline V gene lookup returns CDR1 SGHRS and CDR2 YFSETQ. The V end lost 0 bases, the J end lost 2 bases, and 9 bases lay between the germline ends. The CDR3 extends over 14 amino acids.

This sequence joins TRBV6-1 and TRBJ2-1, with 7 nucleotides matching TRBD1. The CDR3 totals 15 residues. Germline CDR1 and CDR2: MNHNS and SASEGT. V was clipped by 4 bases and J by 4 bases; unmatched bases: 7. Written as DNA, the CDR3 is TGTGCCAGCAGTGCAGGACAGGCCCCTTACAATGAGCAGTTCTTC. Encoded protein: CASSAGQAPYNEQFF.

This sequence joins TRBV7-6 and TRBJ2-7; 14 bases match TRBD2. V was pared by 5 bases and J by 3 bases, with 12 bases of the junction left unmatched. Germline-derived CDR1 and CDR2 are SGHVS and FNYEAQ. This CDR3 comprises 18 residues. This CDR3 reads CASSPGTSGRIAGYEQYF. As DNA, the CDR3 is TGTGCCAGCAGCCCCGGGACTAGCGGGAGAATAGCAGGCTACGAGCAGTACTTC.